These 14 T cell receptor beta chains were all obtained from the same sample, sequenced in a study of immune evolution from preneoplasia to lung adenocarcinoma. Data came from immunoSEQ multiplex PCR; TCRdb stores just in-frame clones and leaves some out. This sample carries approximately 8,300 clones, 65% to 85% of them seen once, and the ten largest clones take about 7.7%. Sequenced input: FFPE adjacent normal lung tissue. These receptors originate from a person aged 70 to 85 with lung adenocarcinoma.

The chain employs TRBV11-2 and TRBJ2-1; a possible D gene is TRBD1 (6 bases). The V end lost 5 bases, the J end lost 6 bases, and 11 bases lay between the germline ends. The germline gives CDR1 SGHAT, CDR2 FQNNGV. The CDR3 runs 13 residues. The CDR3 DNA reads TGTGCCAGCAGCACCGACAGGCCCAATGAGCAGTTCTTC. It is translated as CASSTDRPNEQFF.

The chain joins TRBV11-3 to TRBJ2-6; tentatively, D is TRBD1 or TRBD2 (5 bases each). Germline lookup yields CDR1 SGHNT and CDR2 YENEEA. The CDR3 is made up of 17 amino acids. Between the trimmed V and J ends, which lost 1 base and 4 bases, there was a span of 14 bases. CDR3 sequence (DNA): TGTGCCAGCAGCTTAGGTTCAGGGACGCCCGGGGCCAACGTCCTGACTTTC. Encoded protein: CASSLGSGTPGANVLTF.

The chain has TRBV28 and TRBJ2-1; D possibly corresponds to TRBD1 (5 bases). The CDR3 covers 11 residues. The V end was cut by 2 bases, the J end by 12 bases, with 8 bases between. Germline V lookup: CDR1 MDHEN, CDR2 SYDVKM. The CDR3 region is CASSLETVQFF. CDR3 nucleotide sequence: TGTGCCAGCAGTTTAGAGACAGTGCAGTTCTTC.

The chain employs TRBV20-1 and TRBJ2-7, with D perhaps assigned TRBD1 or TRBD2 (5 bases each). Trimming shortened V by 3 bases and J by 6 bases, and 9 bases separated the two germline ends. Germline lookup yields CDR1 DFQATT and CDR2 SNEGSKA (reference sequence). CDR3 length: 11 amino acids. CDR3: CSASSGTEQYF. The CDR3 bases are TGCAGTGCTAGTTCGGGGACCGAGCAGTACTTC.

The chain is built from TRBV5-4 and TRBJ2-3, with 10 positions matching TRBD2. The J segment lost 6 bases and the V segment lost 0 bases, leaving 7 bases of the junction unmatched. There are 16 residues in the CDR3. Germline V gene sequence: CDR1 SGHNT, CDR2 YYREEE (reference sequence). CDR3 in DNA: TGTGCCAGCAGCTTGGCCCCAGCGGGGGGGCCGGATACGCAGTATTTT. Residues: CASSLAPAGGPDTQYF.

This sequence joins TRBV6-5 and TRBJ2-1; D uncertain. V lost 6 bases to trimming and J lost 3 bases, with 15 bases between them. Germline CDR1 is MNHEY and CDR2 is SVGAGI. The CDR3 covers 15 residues. The CDR3: CASRLFLLGYNEQFF. CDR3 DNA sequence: TGTGCCAGCAGGCTCTTTCTCTTGGGCTACAATGAGCAGTTCTTC.

The gene calls are TRBV28 and TRBJ1-5, with D maybe TRBD1 (5 bases). Germline loops: CDR1 MDHEN, CDR2 SYDVKM. CDR3 length: 14 amino acids. V was clipped by 6 bases and J by 7 bases, with 16 bases between them. CDR3 sequence: CASSNGVTGQPQHF. DNA of the CDR3: TGTGCCAGCAGCAATGGGGTAACAGGACAGCCCCAGCATTTT.

This clone was found a few times. This rearrangement joins TRBV18 to TRBJ2-5; 7 nucleotides agree with TRBD2. The CDR3 is 14 amino acids. The V and J ends lost 1 base and 5 bases, in that order; junction bases with no gene match: 4. The V gene's germline CDR1 is KGHSH and CDR2 LQKENI. As DNA, the CDR3 is TGTGCCAGCTCACCACTTCAGCGGGGCGAGACCCAGTACTTC. It codes for CASSPLQRGETQYF.

This sequence joins TRBV7-9 and TRBJ1-4, with 10 bases that match TRBD1. V gave up 5 bases and J gave up 7 bases; unmatched junction bases: 10. The CDR3 spans 16 residues. Germline V gives CDR1 SEHNR, CDR2 FQNEAQ (reference sequence). CDR3 in amino acids: CASSPRQGAGSEKLFF. The CDR3 bases are TGTGCCAGCAGCCCAAGACAGGGGGCCGGAAGTGAAAAACTGTTTTTT.

As DNA, the CDR3 is TGTGCCAGCAGTTTATTCGGGGGCGCGCGTGAAAAACTGTTTTTT. Protein sequence: CASSLFGGAREKLFF. The chain carries TRBV28 and TRBJ1-4; a possible D gene is TRBD1 (6 bases). Per the germline V gene, CDR1 is MDHEN and CDR2 is SYDVKM. There are 15 residues in the CDR3. Trimming took 1 base from V and 7 from J, leaving 13 bases between them.

The chain employs TRBV6-5 and TRBJ1-1, with D unresolved. This CDR3 spans 13 amino acids. V was cut by 10 bases and J by 1 base, with 13 bases left in between. Germline assignment: CDR1 MNHEY and CDR2 SVGAGI. CDR3 amino acids: CATAGQANTEAFF. Here the CDR3 DNA reads TGTGCCACGGCCGGGCAGGCGAACACTGAAGCTTTCTTT.

The chain joins TRBV30 to TRBJ1-1; 7 bases fit TRBD1. The CDR3 is made up of 12 amino acids. The V gene end was trimmed by 6 bases and the J gene end by 11 bases; junction bases not matched to a gene: 12. Germline V gene sequence: CDR1 GTSNPN, CDR2 SVGIG (reference sequence). CDR3 region: CACPGQLRGAFF. CDR3 DNA sequence: TGTGCCTGCCCGGGACAGCTAAGGGGTGCTTTCTTT.

The V gene is TRBV27, the J gene TRBJ2-7; TRBD1 aligns across 7 bases. CDR1 is MNHEY, CDR2 SMNVEV, per germline (reference sequence). Trimming took 4 bases from V and 0 from J; bases not matched to a gene: 6. The CDR3 length is 15 residues. The chain's CDR3 is CASSSGQESSYEQYF. The CDR3 region has the DNA TGTGCCAGCAGTTCTGGACAGGAGAGCTCCTACGAGCAGTACTTC.

The chain is built from TRBV9 and TRBJ1-1, with D unresolved. The ends were cut back, 0 bases at V and 5 bases at J, with 11 bases in the middle. The germline CDR1 and CDR2 sequences are SGDLS and YYNGEE. The CDR3 totals 14 residues. CDR3 bases: TGTGCCAGCAGCGTAGTAGGCGGGATAACTGAAGCTTTCTTT. It specifies CASSVVGGITEAFF.